This T cell receptor beta chain is from a study of control samples from healthy donors and cancer patients. Clones were sequenced by immunoSEQ multiplex PCR, and TCRdb holds only the in-frame ones, with some missing. The sample includes about 190,000 clones, about 89% of them seen just once. The CDR3 contains 16 residues. Per the germline V gene, CDR1 is SGHRS and CDR2 is YFSETQ. V was clipped by 0 bases and J by 2 bases, with 13 bases between them. The sequencing input was blood. The sequence derives from a man between 25 and 39 years old in good health. The chain links TRBV5-1 to TRBJ2-3; D possibly corresponds to TRBD2 (6 bases). CDR3 coding DNA: TGCGCCAGCAGCTTGGCCACTAGCCGGGACACAGATACGCAGTATTTT. It translates to CASSLATSRDTDTQYF. The full variable domain, in which reference TRBV5-1 and TRBJ2-3 provide the parts outside the CDR3, is KAGVTQTPRYLIKTRGQQVTLSCSPISGHRSVSWYQQTPGQGLQFLFEYFSETQRNKGNFPGRFSGRQFSNSRSEMNVSTLELGDSALYLCASSLATSRDTDTQYFGPGTRLTVL.